These 3 T cell receptor beta chains came from one sample sequenced in a study of cytomegalovirus exposure and HLA in healthy donors. Vbeta (60) and Jbeta (13) primers were used in the PCR. Sequencing used immunoSEQ multiplex PCR; TCRdb keeps in-frame clones, though not all of them. The data show some 120,000 clones, with 80% to 85% seen just once and approximately 1% held by the top ten. What was sequenced was PBMCs. These receptors were obtained from a human donor in good health.

The chain couples TRBV4-2 to TRBJ1-4, with 8 nucleotides matching TRBD1. The CDR3 length is 16 residues. J gave up 2 bases and V 1 base, and 3 bases lay outside the gene matches. The germline CDR1 and CDR2 sequences are LGHNA and YNFKEQ. CDR3 region: CASSQGDRSTNEKLFF. The CDR3 DNA reads as TGTGCCAGCAGCCAAGGGGACAGGAGCACTAATGAAAAACTGTTTTTT.

The V gene is TRBV7-9, the J gene TRBJ2-7; maybe TRBD2 (6 bases). Germline CDR1 reads SEHNR; CDR2 reads FQNEAQ (reference sequence). Trimming removed 2 bases at V and 5 bases at J, with 10 bases between. The CDR3 runs to 13 residues. The CDR3 is CASSLKASDEQYF. CDR3 sequence (DNA): TGTGCCAGCAGCTTAAAGGCTAGCGACGAGCAGTACTTC.

The chain links TRBV6-6 to TRBJ2-2; D might be TRBD1 (5 bases). In germline, CDR1 is MNHNY, CDR2 SVGAGI (reference sequence). V dropped 5 bases and J dropped 5 bases, with 9 bases sitting between them. The CDR3 length is 13 residues. The CDR3 DNA reads as TGTGCCAGCAGTAAGAGACAGACCGGGGAGCTGTTTTTT. It yields the protein CASSKRQTGELFF.